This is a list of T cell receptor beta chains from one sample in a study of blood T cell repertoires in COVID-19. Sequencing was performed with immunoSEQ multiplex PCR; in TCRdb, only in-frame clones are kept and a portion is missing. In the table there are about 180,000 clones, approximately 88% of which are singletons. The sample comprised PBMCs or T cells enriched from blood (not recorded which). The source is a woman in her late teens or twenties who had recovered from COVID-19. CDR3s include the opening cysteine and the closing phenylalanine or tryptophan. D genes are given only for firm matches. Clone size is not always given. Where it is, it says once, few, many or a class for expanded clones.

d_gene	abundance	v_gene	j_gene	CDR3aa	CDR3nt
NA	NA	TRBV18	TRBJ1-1	CASSQGRDTEAFF	TGTGCCAGCTCACAGGGGCGCGACACTGAAGCTTTCTTT
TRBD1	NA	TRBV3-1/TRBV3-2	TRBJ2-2	CASSQGTVELNTGELFF	TGTGCCAGCAGCCAGGGGACAGTAGAACTAAACACCGGGGAGCTGTTTTTT
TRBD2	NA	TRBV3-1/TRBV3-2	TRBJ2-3	CASSQDVTSGRADTQYF	TGTGCCAGCAGCCAAGATGTGACTAGCGGGAGGGCAGATACGCAGTATTTT
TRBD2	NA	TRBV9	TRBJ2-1	CASSESGGAKNEQFF	TGTGCCAGCAGCGAAAGCGGGGGGGCAAAGAATGAGCAGTTCTTC
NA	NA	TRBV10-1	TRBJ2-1	CASSESRTVQKQFF	TGCGCCAGCAGTGAGTCGCGGACTGTTCAAAAGCAGTTCTTC
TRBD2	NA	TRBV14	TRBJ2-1	CASSHLSSGGAYNEQFF	TGTGCCAGCAGCCATCTCTCCTCGGGGGGTGCATACAATGAGCAGTTCTTC
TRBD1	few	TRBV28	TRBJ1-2	CASRLPGQGATNYGYTF	TGTGCCAGCAGGCTGCCGGGACAGGGGGCGACTAACTATGGCTACACCTTC
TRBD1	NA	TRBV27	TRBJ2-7	CASSLSAGTGLEQYF	TGTGCCAGCAGTTTAAGCGCCGGGACAGGGCTCGAGCAGTACTTC
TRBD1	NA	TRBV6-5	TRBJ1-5	CASSTDRGQPQHF	TGTGCCAGCAGTACCGACAGGGGTCAGCCCCAGCATTTT
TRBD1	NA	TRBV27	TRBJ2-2	CASNDRGRHTGELFF	TGTGCCAGCAATGACAGGGGGCGTCATACCGGGGAGCTGTTTTTT
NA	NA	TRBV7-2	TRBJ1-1	CASSAEENTEAFF	TGTGCCAGCAGCGCGGAGGAGAACACTGAAGCTTTCTTT
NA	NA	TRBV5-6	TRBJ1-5	CASSSKGDQPQHF	TGTGCCAGCAGCTCCAAAGGGGATCAGCCCCAGCATTTT
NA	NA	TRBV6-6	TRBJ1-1	CASRFITDSTEAFF	TGTGCCAGCAGGTTTATAACCGATAGCACTGAAGCTTTCTTT
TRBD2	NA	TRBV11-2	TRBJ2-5	CASSSGTSGRAGETQYF	TGTGCCAGCAGCTCCGGGACTAGCGGGAGAGCGGGAGAGACCCAGTACTTC
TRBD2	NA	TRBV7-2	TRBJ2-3	CASSSPSGGNPSTDTQYF	TGTGCCAGCAGCAGTCCTAGCGGGGGGAACCCTAGCACAGATACGCAGTATTTT
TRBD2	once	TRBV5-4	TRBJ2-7	CASSSWDYKTGEQYF	TGTGCCAGCAGCTCGTGGGACTACAAAACCGGCGAGCAGTACTTC
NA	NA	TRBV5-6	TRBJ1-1	CASSLGFLRGNTEAFF	TGTGCCAGCAGCTTAGGGTTCCTCAGGGGAAACACTGAAGCTTTCTTT
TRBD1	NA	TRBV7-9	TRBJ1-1	CASSLAGTGEAFF	TGTGCCAGCAGCTTAGCGGGGACAGGAGAAGCTTTCTTT
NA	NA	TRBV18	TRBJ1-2	CASSPPLRDYGYTF	TGTGCCAGCTCTCCACCTCTCCGGGACTATGGCTACACCTTC
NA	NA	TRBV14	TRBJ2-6	CASSHGTTKSSGANVLTF	TGTGCCAGCAGCCATGGGACAACCAAGAGCTCTGGGGCCAACGTCCTGACTTTC
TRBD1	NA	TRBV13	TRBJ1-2	CASSLQLTTGGSGYGYTF	TGTGCCAGCAGCTTACAGCTCACGACAGGGGGTAGTGGGTATGGCTACACCTTC
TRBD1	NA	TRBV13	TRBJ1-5	CASSFGGGQGNQPQHF	TGTGCCAGCAGCTTCGGTGGGGGACAGGGCAATCAGCCCCAGCATTTT
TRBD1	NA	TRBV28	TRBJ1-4	CASSSQGVNEKLFF	TGTGCCAGCAGTTCCCAGGGGGTAAATGAAAAACTGTTTTTT
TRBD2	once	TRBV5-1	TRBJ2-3	CASSLPGGPTDTQYF	TGCGCCAGCAGCTTGCCGGGGGGGCCGACAGATACGCAGTATTTT
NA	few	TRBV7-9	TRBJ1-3	CASSLSTVTGNTIYF	TGTGCCAGCAGCTTGTCTACGGTTACTGGAAACACCATATATTTT
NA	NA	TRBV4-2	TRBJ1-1	CASRRIYRETEAFF	TGTGCCAGCAGGAGGATTTACAGGGAGACTGAAGCTTTCTTT
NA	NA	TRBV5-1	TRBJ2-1	CASSLASRYNEQFF	TGCGCCAGCAGCTTGGCCTCCAGGTACAATGAGCAGTTCTTC
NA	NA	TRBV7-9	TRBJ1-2	CASSSDGQHYGYTF	TGTGCCAGCAGCTCGGATGGACAGCACTATGGCTACACCTTC
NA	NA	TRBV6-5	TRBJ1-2	CASALDSLYGYTF	TGTGCCAGCGCCCTCGACAGCCTCTATGGCTACACCTTC
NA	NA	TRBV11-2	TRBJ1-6	CASSLVQKNSPLHF	TGTGCCAGCAGCTTAGTACAGAAGAATTCACCCCTCCACTTT
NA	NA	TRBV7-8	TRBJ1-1	CASSFSVDREAFF	TGTGCCAGCAGCTTTTCCGTAGACAGGGAAGCTTTCTTT
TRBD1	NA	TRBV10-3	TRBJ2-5	CAIKPGQGFQETQYF	TGTGCCATAAAACCGGGACAGGGTTTTCAGGAGACCCAGTACTTC
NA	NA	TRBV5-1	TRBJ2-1	CASSLIPAGFNEQFF	TGCGCCAGCAGCTTAATCCCAGCGGGCTTCAATGAGCAGTTCTTC
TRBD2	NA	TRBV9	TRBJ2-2	CASSVSAGGDGELFF	TGTGCCAGCAGCGTGTCAGCGGGGGGCGACGGGGAGCTGTTTTTT
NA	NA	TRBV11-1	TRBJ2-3	CASALRLRTDTQYF	TGTGCCAGCGCCCTACGTTTGAGGACAGATACGCAGTATTTT
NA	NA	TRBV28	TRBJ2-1	CASSLVGSSYNEQFF	TGTGCCAGCAGTTTGGTAGGGAGCTCCTACAATGAGCAGTTCTTC
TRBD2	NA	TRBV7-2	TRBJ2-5	CASRWTGTTQETQYF	TGTGCCAGCAGGTGGACCGGGACTACCCAAGAGACCCAGTACTTC
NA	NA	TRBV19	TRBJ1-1	CASTAGVNTEAFF	TGTGCCAGTACAGCAGGGGTGAACACTGAAGCTTTCTTT
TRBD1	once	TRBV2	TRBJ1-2	CASKVGTGGGAGGYTF	TGTGCCAGCAAGGTGGGGACAGGGGGCGGCGCAGGTGGCTACACCTTC